The 10 T cell receptor beta chains in this list originate from one sample, sequenced in a study of blood T cell repertoires in COVID-19. Measured with immunoSEQ multiplex PCR; TCRdb has only the in-frame clones, and not every one. Of roughly 150,000 clones listed, 75% to 85% were seen once; the top ten hold about 8.9%. Sequenced sample: peripheral blood. The source is a woman between 45 and 60 years old with acute or convalescent COVID-19.

This clone was detected only a few times. CDR3 region: CASSLSSTGNGYTF. The CDR3 nucleotides read TGTGCCAGCAGTTTATCGTCGACAGGGAATGGCTACACCTTC. This chain joins TRBV28 and TRBJ1-2, with TRBD1 matching 7 bases. The CDR3 extends over 14 amino acids. J was trimmed by 6 bases and V by 1 base; bases with no gene match: 5. The germline CDR1 and CDR2 sequences are MDHEN and SYDVKM.

V gene TRBV7-8 combines with J gene TRBJ2-1; D perhaps matches TRBD2 (5 bases). Trimming took 0 bases from V and 3 from J, leaving 24 bases between them. Germline CDR1 reads SGHVS; CDR2 reads FQNEAQ. The CDR3 has 20 amino acids. The CDR3 DNA is TGTGCCAGCAGCTTAGCGTTGTTTGAGGGTGGCCCCCCAAACTACAATGAGCAGTTCTTC. Translated: CASSLALFEGGPPNYNEQFF. The variable domain in full, with the rest retrieved from reference TRBV7-8 and TRBJ2-1, is GAGVSQSPRYKVAKRGQDVALRCDPISGHVSLFWYQQALGQGPEFLTYFQNEAQLDKSGLPSDRFFAERPEGSVSTLKIQRTQQEDSAVYLCASSLALFEGGPPNYNEQFFGPGTRLTVL.

This chain links TRBV11-2 with TRBJ2-1, with D tentatively TRBD1 (6 bases). This CDR3 region has 13 residues. V was clipped by 10 bases and J by 4 bases, with 14 bases between them. Germline V gives CDR1 SGHAT, CDR2 FQNNGV. CDR3 region: CATQKDSYNEQFF. In DNA form, the CDR3 reads TGTGCCACCCAAAAGGACAGTTACAATGAGCAGTTCTTC. Full variable domain (missing parts from reference TRBV11-2 and TRBJ2-1): EAGVAQSPRYKIIEKRQSVAFWCNPISGHATLYWYQQILGQGPKLLIQFQNNGVVDDSQLPKDRFSAERLKGVDSTLKIQPAKLEDSAVYLCATQKDSYNEQFFGPGTRLTVL.

The CDR3 here is CASSRGRDYGYTF. In DNA, the CDR3 is TGTGCCAGCAGCAGGGGGCGCGACTATGGCTACACCTTC. J is TRBJ1-2 and V is TRBV6-4, with TRBD1 identical over 8 bases. CDR1 is MRHNA, CDR2 SNTAGT, per germline. The CDR3 is 13 residues long. V dropped 6 bases and J dropped 3; count of bases not matched to a gene: 3.

This clone was detected a few times. The chain recombines TRBV7-8 with TRBJ2-1; 14 bases line up with TRBD2. CDR3 size: 18 residues. The ends lost 2 bases at V and 7 bases at J; junction bases unmatched: 10. CDR1 is SGHVS and CDR2 is FQNEAQ in the germline V gene. DNA for the CDR3: TGTGCCAGCAGCTTATTCGGACTAGCGGGAGGATCTAAGAATGAGCAGTTCTTC. This translates into CASSLFGLAGGSKNEQFF.

The genes are TRBV7-8 and TRBJ1-5; D may be TRBD1 (5 bases). V was clipped by 5 bases and J by 10 bases, with 18 bases between them. The CDR3 loop spans 14 amino acids. In germline, CDR1 is SGHVS, CDR2 FQNEAQ. CDR3 sequence: CASSLPDKYSPQHF. CDR3 nucleotides: TGTGCCAGCAGCCTCCCGGACAAGTATAGCCCCCAGCATTTT.

DNA for the CDR3: TGTGCCAGTAGTTATGGACACTCCAATCAGCCCCAGCATTTT. This sequence encodes CASSYGHSNQPQHF. J is TRBJ1-5 and V is TRBV19, with D perhaps matching TRBD1 (5 bases). The germline V and J ends were trimmed by 5 bases and 3 bases, with 11 bases remaining between them. The CDR3 contains 14 residues. Germline V lookup: CDR1 LNHDA, CDR2 SQIVND (reference sequence). The complete variable domain, with remaining parts taken from reference TRBV19 and TRBJ1-5, reads DGGITQSPKYLFRKEGQNVTLSCEQNLNHDAMYWYRQDPGQGLRLIYYSQIVNDFQKGDIAEGYSVSREKKESFPLTVTSAQKNPTAFYLCASSYGHSNQPQHFGDGTRLSIL.

This chain joins TRBV11-2 and TRBJ2-3, with TRBD2 matching 10 bases. CDR1 is SGHAT and CDR2 is FQNNGV in the germline V gene. V trimming: 5 bases; J trimming: 2 bases; junction bases outside the gene matches: 4. This CDR3 has 15 amino acids. CDR3 region: CASSRGLASTDTQYF. The CDR3 DNA reads TGTGCCAGCAGCCGGGGACTAGCGTCCACAGATACGCAGTATTTT. Full variable domain (missing parts from reference TRBV11-2 and TRBJ2-3): EAGVAQSPRYKIIEKRQSVAFWCNPISGHATLYWYQQILGQGPKLLIQFQNNGVVDDSQLPKDRFSAERLKGVDSTLKIQPAKLEDSAVYLCASSRGLASTDTQYFGPGTRLTVL.

The chain combines TRBV12-3 or TRBV12-4 with TRBJ1-1; the D gene is possibly TRBD1 (6 bases). The ends were cut back, 7 bases at V and 6 bases at J, with 15 bases in the middle. The CDR3 extends over 13 amino acids. The CDR3 reads CASTITGIPEAFF. The CDR3 nucleotides are TGTGCCAGCACCATTACAGGGATCCCTGAAGCTTTCTTT.

The V gene is TRBV7-2, the J gene TRBJ2-5; 11 bases agree with TRBD2. Germline CDR1 and CDR2: SGHTA and FQGNSA. The CDR3 totals 14 residues. V shed 6 bases and J 10 bases; nucleotides not matched to a gene: 10. CDR3 DNA: TGTGCCAGCAGAAATAGCGGGGGGGCGAGGGGCCAGTACTTC. This translates into CASRNSGGARGQYF.